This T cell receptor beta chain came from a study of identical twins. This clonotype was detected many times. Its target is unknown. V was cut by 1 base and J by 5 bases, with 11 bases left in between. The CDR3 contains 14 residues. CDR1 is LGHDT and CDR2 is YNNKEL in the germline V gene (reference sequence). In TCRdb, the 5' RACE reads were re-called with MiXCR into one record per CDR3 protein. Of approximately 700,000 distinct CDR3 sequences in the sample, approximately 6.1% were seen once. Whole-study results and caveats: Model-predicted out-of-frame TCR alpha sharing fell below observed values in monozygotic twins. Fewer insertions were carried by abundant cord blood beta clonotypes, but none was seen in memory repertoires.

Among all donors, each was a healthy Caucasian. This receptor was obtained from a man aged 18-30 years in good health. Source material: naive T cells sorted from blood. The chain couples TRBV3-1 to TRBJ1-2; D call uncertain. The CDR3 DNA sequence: TGTGCCAGCAGCCAAGCCAGGAGAAATTATGGCTACACCTTC. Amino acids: CASSQARRNYGYTF.